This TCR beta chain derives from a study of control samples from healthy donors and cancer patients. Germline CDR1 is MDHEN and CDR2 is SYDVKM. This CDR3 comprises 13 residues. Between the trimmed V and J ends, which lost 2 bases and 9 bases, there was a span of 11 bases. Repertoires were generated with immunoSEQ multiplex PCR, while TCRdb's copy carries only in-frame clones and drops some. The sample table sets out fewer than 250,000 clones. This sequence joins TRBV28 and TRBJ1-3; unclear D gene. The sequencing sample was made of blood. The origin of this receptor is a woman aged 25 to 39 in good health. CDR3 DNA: TGTGCCAGCAGTTTAACGCCCCAGAGCACCATATATTTT. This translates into CASSLTPQSTIYF.